The 8 T cell receptor beta chains reported below all come from one sample, sequenced in a study of T cells after yellow fever vaccination. TCRdb itself ran the 5' RACE reads through MiXCR, one entry per CDR3 protein. The table records 310,000 or so distinct CDR3 sequences, roughly 3.5% of them present only once. This specimen was PBMCs, taken on the day of the yellow fever booster vaccination. These receptors all stem from a man aged 18 to 29 who received the YFV17D yellow fever vaccine.

This clonotype was detected ten times or more. The chain recombines TRBV20-1 with TRBJ2-2; 9 bases line up with TRBD2. The CDR3 is 16 amino acids. Trimming cost V 5 bases and J 2 bases; bases outside gene matches: 9. In germline, CDR1 is DFQATT, CDR2 SNEGSKA (reference sequence). DNA of the CDR3: TGCAGTGCTGAAAGGATAGCGGGGGCCAACACCGGGGAGCTGTTTTTT. This sequence encodes CSAERIAGANTGELFF.

There are a few counts of this clonotype. V and J are TRBV5-1 and TRBJ2-2; maybe TRBD1 (5 bases). The CDR3 length is 13 residues. V lost 4 bases and J lost 7, with 11 bases in between. Germline values: CDR1 SGHRS, CDR2 YFSETQ. The CDR3 DNA follows: TGCGCCAGCAGCCCGGACACCTTCGGGGAGCTGTTTTTT. Translating it yields CASSPDTFGELFF.

This clonotype was seen repeatedly, ten times or more. The rearrangement links TRBV7-9 to TRBJ1-6; the D gene is possibly TRBD1 (5 bases). Germline V gene data show CDR1 as SEHNR and CDR2 as FQNEAQ (reference sequence). Deletions cut 5 bases from V and 7 bases from J, with 15 bases between. CDR3 length: 15 residues. CDR3 sequence reads: CASSLLPGGNSPLHF. In DNA, the CDR3 is TGTGCCAGCAGCCTACTGCCGGGGGGAAATTCACCCCTCCACTTT.

This clonotype has ten or more counts. This chain uses TRBV7-2 with TRBJ1-5, with 10 bases matching TRBD1. This CDR3 spans 13 amino acids. Germline V gives CDR1 SGHTA, CDR2 FQGNSA. With V trimmed by 8 bases and J by 5 bases, 3 bases remained unmatched. Written as DNA, the CDR3 is TGTGCCAGCCGAGGGACAGGGGATCAGCCCCAGCATTTT. Its translation: CASRGTGDQPQHF.

This clonotype occurred many times. The chain has TRBV5-4 and TRBJ2-5, with 10 bases aligning to TRBD1. Germline lookup yields CDR1 SGHNT and CDR2 YYREEE (reference sequence). The CDR3 extends over 16 amino acids. The V segment lost 7 bases and the J segment 1 base; nucleotides outside the gene matches: 10. The CDR3 region is CASSSRGQGRQETQYF. CDR3 sequence (DNA): TGTGCCAGCTCATCACGGGGACAGGGGCGCCAAGAGACCCAGTACTTC.

This clonotype was detected many times. This chain joins TRBV4-1 and TRBJ1-4; 9 bases are a match to TRBD1. V dropped 1 base and J dropped 8; count of bases not matched to a gene: 14. Germline V lookup: CDR1 MGHRA, CDR2 YSYEKL. This CDR3 is 18 amino acids long. CDR3 bases: TGCGCCAGCAGCCAAGTCCCTTATAAACAGGGGGCAGGGGAAAAACTGTTTTTT. It encodes CASSQVPYKQGAGEKLFF.

This clonotype was observed many times. V is TRBV9 and J is TRBJ2-1; 7 nucleotides align to TRBD2. This CDR3 spans 12 amino acids. V lost 3 bases and J lost 6; bases outside the gene matches: 0. Germline loops: CDR1 SGDLS, CDR2 YYNGEE. CDR3 DNA: TGTGCCAGCAGCGGGACTAGCAATGAGCAGTTCTTC. It is translated as CASSGTSNEQFF. Combining the CDR3 with reference TRBV9 and TRBJ2-1 gives the whole variable domain DSGVTQTPKHLITATGQRVTLRCSPRSGDLSVYWYQQSLDQGLQFLIQYYNGEERAKGNILERFSAQQFPDLHSELNLSSLELGDSALYFCASSGTSNEQFFGPGTRLTVL.

This clonotype has a count of ten or more. This chain connects TRBV20-1 to TRBJ2-3; D unclear. Per the germline V gene, CDR1 is DFQATT and CDR2 is SNEGSKA (reference sequence). Trimming took off 1 base at V and 0 bases at J, with 8 bases between the two ends. This CDR3 comprises 14 residues. As DNA, the CDR3 is TGCAGTGCTAGAGGACTTGCGAGCACAGATACGCAGTATTTT. Translating gives CSARGLASTDTQYF.